One sample yielded the 24 T cell receptor beta chains listed below, sequenced in a study of vaccination effects on CD4 cells after COVID-19. Produced via immunoSEQ multiplex PCR; TCRdb's table is partial and in-frame only. This table holds about 26,000 clones, 60% to 80% found once. ViraFEST assay sequencing came after antigen-specific CD4+ T cells were expanded with viral peptide pools. Researchers isolated CD4+ T cells once roughly nine days of culture had elapsed. Participants were vaccinated with two doses of either the BNT162b2 or mRNA-1273 vaccine. No cognate antigen is known for these TCRs. The sequenced sample was CD4+ T cells from PBMCs cultured with SARS-CoV-2 spike peptides, obtained after COVID-19 vaccination. These receptors all come from a human donor who received a COVID-19 vaccine. Some clones in this sample may be carry-over from other donors' samples.

This clone appeared a single time. The J gene is TRBJ2-3, the V gene TRBV5-4; 13 bases are shared with TRBD2. This CDR3 spans 18 amino acids. Germline values: CDR1 SGHNT, CDR2 YYREEE (reference sequence). V shed 3 bases and J 0 bases; nucleotides not matched to a gene: 7. The CDR3 here is CASSWGGTSGDSTDTQYF. The CDR3 nucleotides read TGTGCCAGCAGCTGGGGGGGGACTAGCGGGGATAGCACAGATACGCAGTATTTT.

The chain combines TRBV4-1 with TRBJ1-2; D ambiguous. The CDR3 has 15 residues. The ends were cut back, 1 base at V and 0 bases at J, with 9 bases in the middle. Germline CDR1 MGHRA, CDR2 YSYEKL. CDR3 sequence reads: CASSQGPTSNYGYTF. The CDR3 nucleotides read TGCGCCAGCAGCCAAGGGCCGACTTCTAACTATGGCTACACCTTC.

This clone is a singleton in its sample. The gene calls are TRBV6-5 and TRBJ1-4, with a weak D call TRBD1 (6 bases). CDR3 length: 14 amino acids. V gave up 6 bases and J gave up 4 bases, with 12 bases separating them. The V gene's germline CDR1 is MNHEY and CDR2 SVGAGI. CDR3 bases: TGTGCCAGCAGCAACTTCAGGGGTAATGAAAAACTGTTTTTT. Its translation: CASSNFRGNEKLFF.

The chain combines TRBV2 with TRBJ2-5, with 8 positions matching TRBD1. The CDR3 totals 15 residues. With 6 bases clipped from V and 5 bases from J, the junction kept 11 bases outside the gene matches. In germline, CDR1 is SNHLY, CDR2 FYNNEI. The CDR3 region has the DNA TGTGCCAGCAGCGGTCAGGGGGCGCAAGGGGAGACCCAGTACTTC. It codes for CASSGQGAQGETQYF.

The chain combines TRBV2 with TRBJ2-3; TRBD2 agrees at 8 bases. CDR1 is SNHLY, CDR2 FYNNEI, per germline. The junction had 3 bases not matched to a gene; V was cut back by 1 base and J by 6 bases. CDR3 length equals 14 residues. This CDR3 reads CASSEESGGDTQYF. CDR3 nucleotide sequence: TGTGCCAGCAGTGAAGAAAGCGGGGGTGATACGCAGTATTTT.

This chain uses TRBV7-9 with TRBJ2-5; D perhaps matches TRBD2 (5 bases). The germline V gene has CDR1 SEHNR and CDR2 FQNEAQ (reference sequence). Trimming stripped 5 bases from V and 5 bases from J, with 21 bases between. The CDR3 contains 16 residues. CDR3 protein: CASSQGSTFRWETQYF. Here the CDR3 DNA reads TGTGCCAGCAGCCAAGGGAGTACTTTCCGGTGGGAGACCCAGTACTTC.

The V and J genes are TRBV6-6 and TRBJ1-5; the D is unclear. This CDR3 has 14 residues. Germline V gene sequence: CDR1 MNHNY, CDR2 SVGAGI (reference sequence). The ends were cut back, 0 bases at V and 2 bases at J, with 5 bases in the middle. DNA for the CDR3: TGTGCCAGCAGTTACTCATCCCGCAATCAGCCCCAGCATTTT. Its protein product is CASSYSSRNQPQHF.

The chain employs TRBV15 and TRBJ1-4; the match to TRBD1 covers 8 bases. The germline V gene encodes CDR1 LNHNV and CDR2 YYDKDF (reference sequence). Trimming removed 2 bases from V and 8 bases from J; junction bases left unmatched: 10. The CDR3 length is 16 residues. CDR3: CATSRPRTGFGEKLFF. The CDR3, as DNA: TGTGCCACCAGCAGACCGCGGACAGGGTTTGGAGAAAAACTGTTTTTT.

The chain couples TRBV7-2 to TRBJ1-6, with TRBD1 matching over 9 bases. CDR3 length: 15 amino acids. The germline gives CDR1 SGHTA, CDR2 FQGNSA. J lost 11 bases, V lost 5 bases, and 10 bases had no gene match. DNA for the CDR3: TGTGCCAGCAGCCATCAGACAGGGGGAGGAACACCCCTCCACTTT. Translated: CASSHQTGGGTPLHF.

The gene calls are TRBV7-2 and TRBJ2-1; 7 nucleotides line up with TRBD2. Looked up from germline, CDR1 is SGHTA and CDR2 is FQGNSA. The J segment lost 4 bases and the V segment lost 2 bases, leaving 5 bases of the junction unmatched. The CDR3 extends over 15 amino acids. Here the CDR3 DNA reads TGTGCCAGCAGCTTATATGGGGGGGGGTACAATGAGCAGTTCTTC. It specifies CASSLYGGGYNEQFF.

J is TRBJ1-2 and V is TRBV24-1; tentative D call: TRBD1 (5 bases). This CDR3 is 14 amino acids long. Germline CDR1 KGHDR, CDR2 SFDVKD. Trimming took 4 bases from V and 4 from J, leaving 12 bases between them. CDR3 DNA sequence: TGTGCCACCAGTGACGAGACAGACCCCTATGGCTACACCTTC. Its protein product is CATSDETDPYGYTF.

The CDR3 DNA sequence: TGTGCCAGCTCAGCCGGCCGGGCCGAATTCACCGGGGAGCTGTTTTTT. The encoded protein is CASSAGRAEFTGELFF. The V and J genes are TRBV2 and TRBJ2-2; D not resolved. The V and J ends lost 8 bases and 4 bases respectively, with 20 bases between them. The CDR3 spans 16 residues. Germline CDR1 is SNHLY and CDR2 is FYNNEI.

The CDR3 region is CASSAPGHGYNEQFF. CDR3 nucleotide sequence: TGTGCCAGCAGCGCCCCGGGGCATGGATACAATGAGCAGTTCTTC. The rearrangement joins TRBV6-5 to TRBJ2-1; D possibly uses TRBD1 or TRBD2 (5 bases each). V lost 6 bases to trimming and J lost 4 bases, with 16 bases between them. The germline V gene has CDR1 MNHEY and CDR2 SVGAGI. The CDR3 has 15 amino acids.

The chain has TRBV6-6 and TRBJ1-6, with D unclear. The germline V gene encodes CDR1 MNHNY and CDR2 SVGAGI (reference sequence). The CDR3 has 15 amino acids. V lost 2 bases to trimming and J lost 7 bases, with 12 bases between them. For the CDR3, the DNA is TGTGCCAGCAGTTACAAACGGACGGGAAATTCACCCCTCCACTTT. It codes for CASSYKRTGNSPLHF.

The chain recombines TRBV18 with TRBJ2-2, with 9 bases lining up with TRBD1. Germline-derived CDR1 and CDR2 are KGHSH and LQKENI. The length of the CDR3 is 15 residues. V dropped 5 bases and J dropped 4; count of bases not matched to a gene: 5. The CDR3 bases are TGTGCCAGCTCATCCGGACAGGGGAGCACCGGGGAGCTGTTTTTT. This gives the protein CASSSGQGSTGELFF. Drawing the rest from reference TRBV18 and TRBJ2-2, the complete variable domain is NAGVMQNPRHLVRRRGQEARLRCSPMKGHSHVYWYRQLPEEGLKFMVYLQKENIIDESGMPKERFSAEFPKEGPSILRIQQVVRGDSAAYFCASSSGQGSTGELFFGEGSRLTVL.

V and J are TRBV7-9 and TRBJ1-2; 7 positions match TRBD1. With V trimmed by 1 base and J by 8 bases, 7 bases remained unmatched. The germline gives CDR1 SEHNR, CDR2 FQNEAQ (reference sequence). The CDR3 totals 14 residues. CDR3 amino acids: CASSLVGQGVGYTF. As DNA, the CDR3 is TGTGCCAGCAGCTTAGTCGGGCAGGGGGTGGGCTACACCTTC.

This clone has more than one count but fewer than ten. This chain links TRBV7-2 with TRBJ1-5; D is unclear. Trimming stripped 2 bases from V and 8 bases from J, with 10 bases between. CDR3 length: 13 amino acids. Germline-derived CDR1 and CDR2 are SGHTA and FQGNSA. DNA of the CDR3: TGTGCCAGCAGCTTAACCCGAGCCGAGCCCCAGCATTTT. This sequence encodes CASSLTRAEPQHF.

V gene TRBV7-9 combines with J gene TRBJ1-1; unclear D gene. This CDR3 is 14 amino acids long. Trimming left V 8 bases short and J 0 bases short, with 13 bases between. Germline V CDR1 and CDR2: SEHNR, FQNEAQ (reference sequence). This CDR3 is CASHTVEVNTEAFF. The CDR3 DNA sequence: TGTGCCAGCCACACAGTGGAGGTGAACACTGAAGCTTTCTTT.

This clone was found once. CDR3 in DNA: TGTGCCAGCAGCAAAGGCGTCAGCTCCTACGAGCAGTACGTC. Its translation: CASSKGVSSYEQYV. The chain is built from TRBV21-1 and TRBJ2-7. TRBV21-1 is noted as a pseudogene. This CDR3 contains 14 residues.

The V gene is TRBV10-3, the J gene TRBJ2-1; 14 bases line up with TRBD2. Germline-derived CDR1 and CDR2 are ENHRY and SYGVKD. This CDR3 region has 16 residues. Unmatched junction bases numbered 6, after V lost 2 bases and J lost 9 bases. Here the CDR3 DNA reads TGTGCCATCAGTGAGAGACTAGCGGGGGGGCCCATTGAGCAGTTCTTC. Its protein is CAISERLAGGPIEQFF.

The CDR3 loop is CASSYGGRLQQETQYF. CDR3 DNA: TGTGCCAGCAGTTACGGGGGACGCCTGCAACAAGAGACCCAGTACTTC. The chain links TRBV6-5 to TRBJ2-5; the D gene could be TRBD1 or TRBD2 (5 bases each). This CDR3 region has 16 residues. The V end was cut by 2 bases, the J end by 2 bases, with 15 bases between. The V gene's germline CDR1 is MNHEY and CDR2 SVGAGI.

V gene TRBV9 combines with J gene TRBJ2-5; possibly TRBD1 for D (6 bases). Trimming removed 0 bases at V and 1 base at J, with 10 bases between. The CDR3 extends over 15 amino acids. Germline CDR1 reads SGDLS; CDR2 reads YYNGEE. CDR3 in DNA: TGTGCCAGCAGCGTAGCAACAGGGACCCAAGAGACCCAGTACTTC. It encodes CASSVATGTQETQYF.

This clone was detected only a few times. The J gene is TRBJ1-6, the V gene TRBV5-4; no clear D gene. Trimming removed 2 bases at V and 5 bases at J, with 8 bases between. Germline V CDR1 and CDR2: SGHNT, YYREEE (reference sequence). The CDR3 consists of 14 residues. The CDR3 here is CASSFDRDNSPLHF. In DNA, the CDR3 is TGTGCCAGCAGCTTCGACCGAGATAATTCACCCCTCCACTTT.

The chain uses TRBV28 and TRBJ2-2; D assignment may be TRBD1 or TRBD2 (7 bases each). With 6 bases removed from V and 5 bases from J, the gap between germline ends came to 16 bases. Germline V gene sequence: CDR1 MDHEN, CDR2 SYDVKM. CDR3 size: 15 residues. The DNA of the CDR3 is TGTGCCAGCAGCCCCAGGGGGAGGGTTACCGGGGAGCTGTTTTTT. It is translated as CASSPRGRVTGELFF.